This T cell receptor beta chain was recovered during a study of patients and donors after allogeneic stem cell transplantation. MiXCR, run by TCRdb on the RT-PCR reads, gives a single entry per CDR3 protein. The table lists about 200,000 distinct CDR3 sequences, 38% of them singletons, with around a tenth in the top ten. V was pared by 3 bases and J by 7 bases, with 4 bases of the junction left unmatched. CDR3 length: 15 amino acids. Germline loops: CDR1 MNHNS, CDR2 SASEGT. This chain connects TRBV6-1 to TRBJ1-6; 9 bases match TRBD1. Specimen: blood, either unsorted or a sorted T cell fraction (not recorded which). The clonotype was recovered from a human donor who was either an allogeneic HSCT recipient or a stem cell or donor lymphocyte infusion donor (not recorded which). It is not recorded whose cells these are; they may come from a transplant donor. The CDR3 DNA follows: TGTGCCAGCAGTGAGGGTGACAGGGGGAATTCACCCCTCCACTTT. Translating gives CASSEGDRGNSPLHF.